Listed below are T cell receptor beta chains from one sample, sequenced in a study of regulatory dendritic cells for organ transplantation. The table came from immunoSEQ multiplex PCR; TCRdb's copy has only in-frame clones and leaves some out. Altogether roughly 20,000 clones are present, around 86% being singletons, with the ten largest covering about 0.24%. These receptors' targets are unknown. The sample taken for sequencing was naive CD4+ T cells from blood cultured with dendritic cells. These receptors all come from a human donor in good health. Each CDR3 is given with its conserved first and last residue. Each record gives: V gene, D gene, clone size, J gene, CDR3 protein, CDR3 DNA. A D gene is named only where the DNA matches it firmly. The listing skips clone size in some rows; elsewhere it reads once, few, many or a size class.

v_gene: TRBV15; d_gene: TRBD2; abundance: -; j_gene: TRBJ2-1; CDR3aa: CATKATSGGAGGSYNEQFF; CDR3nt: TGTGCCACCAAAGCGACTAGCGGGGGGGCCGGTGGCTCCTACAATGAGCAGTTCTTC
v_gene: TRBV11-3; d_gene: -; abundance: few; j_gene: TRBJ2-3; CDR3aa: CASSLGGFTDTQYF; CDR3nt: TGTGCCAGCAGCTTAGGGGGATTCACAGATACGCAGTATTTT
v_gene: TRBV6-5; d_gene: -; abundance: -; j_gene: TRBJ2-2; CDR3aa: CASSYSLSLETGELFF; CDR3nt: TGTGCCAGCAGTTACTCGCTTTCGTTGGAAACCGGGGAGCTGTTTTTT
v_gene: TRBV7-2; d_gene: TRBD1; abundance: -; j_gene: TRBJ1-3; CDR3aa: CASSLRRGLGNTIYF; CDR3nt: TGTGCCAGCAGCTTACGCAGGGGGCTGGGAAACACCATATATTTT
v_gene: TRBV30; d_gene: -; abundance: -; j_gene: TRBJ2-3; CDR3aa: CAWSSGTDTQYF; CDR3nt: TGTGCCTGGAGTAGCGGCACAGATACGCAGTATTTT
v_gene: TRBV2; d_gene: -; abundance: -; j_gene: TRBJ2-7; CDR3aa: CASKDSYEQYF; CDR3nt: TGTGCCAGCAAGGACTCCTACGAGCAGTACTTC
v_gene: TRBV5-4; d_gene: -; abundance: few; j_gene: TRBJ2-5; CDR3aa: CASSLDASGGTQYF; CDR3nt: TGTGCCAGCAGCTTGGATGCCAGCGGTGGGACCCAGTACTTC
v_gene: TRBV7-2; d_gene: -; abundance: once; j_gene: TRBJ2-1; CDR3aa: CASSLSWGEYNEQFF; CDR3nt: TGTGCCAGCAGCTTATCGTGGGGCGAGTACAATGAGCAGTTCTTC
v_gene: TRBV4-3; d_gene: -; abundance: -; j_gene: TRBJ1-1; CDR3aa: CASSQDLPLAEAFF; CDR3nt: TGCGCCAGCAGCCAAGATCTTCCCTTGGCTGAAGCTTTCTTT
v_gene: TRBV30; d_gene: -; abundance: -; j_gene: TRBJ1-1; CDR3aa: CAWSVRGRTEAFF; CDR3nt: TGTGCCTGGAGTGTTAGGGGTAGGACTGAAGCTTTCTTT
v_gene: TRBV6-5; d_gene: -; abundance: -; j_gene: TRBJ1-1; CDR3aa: CASSYDGMNTEAFF; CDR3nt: TGTGCCAGCAGTTATGACGGAATGAACACTGAAGCTTTCTTT
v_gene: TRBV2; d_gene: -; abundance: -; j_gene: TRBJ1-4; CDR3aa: CASSQGMGIGEKLFF; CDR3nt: TGTGCCAGCAGCCAAGGGATGGGGATAGGTGAAAAACTGTTTTTT
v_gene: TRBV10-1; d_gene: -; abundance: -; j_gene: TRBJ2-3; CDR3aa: CASSDVAGDTQYF; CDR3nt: TGCGCCAGCAGTGATGTGGCGGGAGATACGCAGTATTTT
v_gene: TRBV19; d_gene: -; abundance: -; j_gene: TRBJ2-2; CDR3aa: CASSIDRFTGELFF; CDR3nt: TGTGCCAGTAGTATTGACAGATTCACCGGGGAGCTGTTTTTT
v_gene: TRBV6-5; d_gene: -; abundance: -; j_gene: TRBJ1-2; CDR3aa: CASSYPGLYGYTF; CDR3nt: TGTGCCAGCAGTTACCCGGGGTTATATGGCTACACCTTC
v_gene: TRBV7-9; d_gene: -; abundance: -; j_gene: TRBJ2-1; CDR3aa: CASSLPGDVSYNEQFF; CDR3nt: TGTGCCAGCAGCTTACCTGGGGATGTGTCCTACAATGAGCAGTTCTTC
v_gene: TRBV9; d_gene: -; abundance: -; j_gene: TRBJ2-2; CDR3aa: CASSADPFITPGWTGELFF; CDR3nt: TGTGCCAGCAGCGCGGATCCCTTCATAACCCCGGGTTGGACCGGGGAGCTGTTTTTT
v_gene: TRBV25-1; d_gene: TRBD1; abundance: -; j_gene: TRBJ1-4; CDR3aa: CASSLRWGHQGGNEKLFF; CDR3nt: TGTGCCAGCAGTCTGAGGTGGGGACACCAGGGGGGGAATGAAAAACTGTTTTTT